The subject of this entry is one T cell receptor (beta chain). This CDR3 is built from 15 residues. Germline assignment: CDR1 LNHDA and CDR2 SQIVND (reference sequence). V lost 5 bases, J lost 1 base, and 3 bases stayed unmatched. The sample is drawn from a study of blood T cell repertoires in COVID-19. Libraries were prepared by immunoSEQ multiplex PCR; TCRdb keeps only in-frame clonotypes and omits some of them. The sample gives about 200,000 clones, 85% of which show up once; around a sixth is in the top ten. The receptor comes from a man aged 35 to 55 who had recovered from COVID-19. The chain has TRBV19 and TRBJ2-5; 11 bases agree with TRBD2. The source material was PBMCs or T cells enriched from blood (not recorded which). CDR3 in amino acids: CASSPGLAAQETQYF. The CDR3 nucleotides read TGTGCCAGTAGTCCGGGACTAGCGGCCCAAGAGACCCAGTACTTC.